These T cell receptor beta chains were read from a single sample in a study of CD8+ T cells in alopecia areata. The table came from immunoSEQ multiplex PCR; TCRdb's copy has only in-frame clones and leaves some out. Found here are 200,000 to 250,000 clones, under 75% of them singletons; the top ten hold roughly 1.6%. The input for sequencing was CD4+ T cells sorted from blood, taken at week 4, from a patient treated with tofacitinib. These receptors came from a human donor with alopecia areata. The CDR3 runs from the conserved cysteine through the conserved F or W. The D gene is left open where the match is weak. A row's size may be missing; if present it is once, few, many or a size class.

cdr3_length j_call clone_size v_call d_call cdr3_nt cdr3_aa
14 TRBJ2-3 - TRBV29-1 - TGCAGCGTTGAAGATCCGGGGGTTTTAGATACGCAGTATTTT CSVEDPGVLDTQYF
13 TRBJ2-7 - TRBV29-1 - TGCAGCATATACGTGGGGGGTAAGGGCGAGCAGTACTTC CSIYVGGKGEQYF
13 TRBJ2-7 - TRBV30 - TGTGCCTGGAGCCCGGACGGATCCTACGAGCAGTACTTC CAWSPDGSYEQYF
16 TRBJ1-6 - TRBV5-1 TRBD1 TGCGCCAGCAGCTTGGATGGACAGGGATCTAATTCACCCCTCCACTTT CASSLDGQGSNSPLHF
16 TRBJ1-5 - TRBV7-2 TRBD1 TGTGCCAGCAGCTTAAGGTCGGGACAGATCAATCAGCCCCAGCATTTT CASSLRSGQINQPQHF
13 TRBJ2-3 few TRBV10-2 - TGCGCCAGCAGTGTTGGGCCCACAGATACGCAGTATTTT CASSVGPTDTQYF
12 TRBJ2-3 - TRBV7-9 - TGTGCCAGCAGCCAAACAGCAGATACGCAGTATTTT CASSQTADTQYF
16 TRBJ1-5 once TRBV5-6 - TGTGCCAGCAGCTTGGGTGGGCTTCATAGCAATCAGCCCCAGCATTTT CASSLGGLHSNQPQHF
14 TRBJ2-5 - TRBV5-1 TRBD1 TGCGCCAGCAGCCAGACAGGGGGCGTAAAGACCCAGTACTTC CASSQTGGVKTQYF
14 TRBJ1-1 - TRBV29-1 - TGCAGCGTTGGGTCTGGGGTCTTGAACACTGAAGCTTTCTTT CSVGSGVLNTEAFF
14 TRBJ2-5 few TRBV7-2 - TGTGCCAGCGGGAGCGGCGGCGGCTCGCAGACCCAGTACTTC CASGSGGGSQTQYF
13 TRBJ2-1 - TRBV5-1 - TGCGCCAGCAGCTTGGCGCCGGGGGGCCATGAGTTCTTC CASSLAPGGHEFF
11 TRBJ2-7 - TRBV20-1 - TGCAGTGCTTTCGGGTTCTACGAGCAGTACTTC CSAFGFYEQYF
17 TRBJ1-6 - TRBV4-2 - TGTGCCAGCAGCCATGGAGGATCAAGCTCCTATAATTCACCCCTCCACTTT CASSHGGSSSYNSPLHF
14 TRBJ2-3 - TRBV9 - TGTGCCAGCAGCGTTGGGGGCGAGGCAGATACGCAGTATTTT CASSVGGEADTQYF
14 TRBJ2-7 few TRBV14 - TGTGCCAGCAGCCAATTTCAGGGGTCGGGCGAGCAGTACTTC CASSQFQGSGEQYF
14 TRBJ1-1 - TRBV6-6 - TGTGCCAGCAGTTACGCAGGGGCGAACACTGAAGCTTTCTTT CASSYAGANTEAFF
12 TRBJ2-3 - TRBV30 - TGTGCCTGGACTGGAGGGACAGATACGCAGTATTTT CAWTGGTDTQYF
13 TRBJ1-1 - TRBV2 TRBD1 TGTGCCAGCAGTTCTGACAGGGAGACTGAAGCTTTCTTT CASSSDRETEAFF
11 TRBJ1-1 - TRBV25-1 - TGTGCCAGCAGGAGGAACACTGAAGCTTTCTTT CASRRNTEAFF
15 TRBJ2-7 - TRBV4-1 TRBD2 TGCGCCAGCAGGCACCAAGCGGGGGGCTCCTACGAGCAGTACTTC CASRHQAGGSYEQYF
16 TRBJ1-4 - TRBV15 TRBD1 TGTGCCACCAGCAAAGATGATGACAGGGCACGGAAAAAACTGTTTTTT CATSKDDDRARKKLFF
16 TRBJ2-7 - TRBV4-3 - TGCGCCAGCAGCCAAGATTGGGGCAGGGTTTCCTACGAGCAGTACTTC CASSQDWGRVSYEQYF
16 TRBJ1-1 - TRBV30 - TGTGCCTGGAACCTCAGACGAAGCACGGGGAGGACTGAAGCTTTCTTT CAWNLRRSTGRTEAFF